The clone carrying this T cell receptor (beta chain) was counted many times. Antigen: not known. The study used a library that attached unique molecular identifiers to individual cDNA molecules. TCRdb re-derived calls from the RACE reads in MiXCR, one entry per CDR3 protein. The table shows about 40,000 distinct CDR3 sequences, with around 3% occurring only once. As to time point: patch test 2, 6 weeks after DPC sensitization. Indicated treatment: therapeutic diphenylcyclopropenone sensitization with weekly scalp DPC. These data come from a study of human T cells and chemical hapten exposure. About the study: Scalp application of diphenylcyclopropenone was performed weekly in patients across the entire roughly 25-week study.

Trimming took off 2 bases at V and 0 bases at J, with 9 bases between the two ends. The CDR3 runs to 15 residues. Points from the study as a whole: PT1 expanded TCR counts and patch test score correlated positively.

The sequencing here drew on whole blood, taken in connection with sensitization to the hapten diphenylcyclopropenone (DPC). This chain links TRBV12-3 or TRBV12-4 with TRBJ2-3; TRBD1 might be the D (5 bases). The TCR originated in a middle-aged man with alopecia areata. Some clones in this sample may be carry-over from other donors' samples. Here the CDR3 reads CASSLFDSSTDTQYF. In DNA, the CDR3 is TGTGCCAGCAGTTTATTCGACAGTAGCACAGATACGCAGTATTTT.